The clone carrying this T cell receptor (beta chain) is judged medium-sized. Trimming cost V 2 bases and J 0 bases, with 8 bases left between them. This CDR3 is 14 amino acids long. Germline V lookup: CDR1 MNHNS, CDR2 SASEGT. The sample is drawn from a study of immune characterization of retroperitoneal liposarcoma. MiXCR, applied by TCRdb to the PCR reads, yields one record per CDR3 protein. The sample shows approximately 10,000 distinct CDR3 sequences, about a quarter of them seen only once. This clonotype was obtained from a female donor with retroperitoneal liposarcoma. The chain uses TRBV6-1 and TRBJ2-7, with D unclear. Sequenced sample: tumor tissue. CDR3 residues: CASSEFYGSYEQYF. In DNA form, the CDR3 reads TGTGCCAGCAGTGAATTTTACGGCTCCTACGAGCAGTACTTC.